Here is one TCR beta chain with its context. No antigen is known for it. A multiplex PCR was run with 60 Vbeta primers and 13 Jbeta primers. Data came from immunoSEQ multiplex PCR; TCRdb stores just in-frame clones and leaves some out. The data show more than 55,000 clones, with under 85% seen just once and over 8.5% held by the top ten. Germline V gives CDR1 SGHRS, CDR2 YFSETQ. The CDR3 totals 14 residues. V was clipped by 0 bases and J by 8 bases, with 9 bases between them. The entry originates in a study of cytomegalovirus exposure and HLA in healthy donors. Overall study findings and caveats: In a later analysis, roughly 17,000 TCR beta sequences were associated with HLA alleles at 0.05 false discovery rate. Most TCR sequences were rare, but some public TCRs occurred in many donors.

Sequences were obtained from PBMCs. The sequence was obtained from a woman aged 55-70 years in good health and CMV-seropositive. This rearrangement joins TRBV5-1 to TRBJ1-6, with D maybe TRBD1 (5 bases). Written as DNA, the CDR3 is TGCGCCAGCAGCTTGGCAGGGTCTTATTCACCCCTCCACTTT. Its translation is CASSLAGSYSPLHF.